The source of this TCR beta chain is a study of blood T cells in healthy people across ages. Study-wide results and caveats: Estimates of diversity drawn from one million T cells were considered underestimates.

A second PCR of roughly 7 to 11 cycles used a sample-barcoded 5' primer and a J-beta primer mix. TCRdb redid the calling of the 5' RACE reads with MiXCR, one entry per CDR3 protein. The table has about 930,000 distinct CDR3 sequences, under 35% seen once. For every donor, a draw yielded around 10 milliliters of peripheral blood. Comment on this clonotype: The antigen is undetermined.

The length of the CDR3 is 15 residues. Germline lookup yields CDR1 MNHEY and CDR2 SMNVEV (reference sequence). Germline trimming cut 7 bases from V and 1 base from J; bases unmatched to any gene: 4. Another study also made use of these data, one on T cells of mothers and their children.

The clonotype comes from a woman aged 40 to 50 in good health. The sequencing sample was made of blood. The genes are TRBV27 and TRBJ2-2; 9 bases map to TRBD2. The CDR3 protein is CASKYSGGNTGELFF. DNA of the CDR3: TGTGCCAGCAAATATAGCGGGGGGAACACCGGGGAGCTGTTTTTT.